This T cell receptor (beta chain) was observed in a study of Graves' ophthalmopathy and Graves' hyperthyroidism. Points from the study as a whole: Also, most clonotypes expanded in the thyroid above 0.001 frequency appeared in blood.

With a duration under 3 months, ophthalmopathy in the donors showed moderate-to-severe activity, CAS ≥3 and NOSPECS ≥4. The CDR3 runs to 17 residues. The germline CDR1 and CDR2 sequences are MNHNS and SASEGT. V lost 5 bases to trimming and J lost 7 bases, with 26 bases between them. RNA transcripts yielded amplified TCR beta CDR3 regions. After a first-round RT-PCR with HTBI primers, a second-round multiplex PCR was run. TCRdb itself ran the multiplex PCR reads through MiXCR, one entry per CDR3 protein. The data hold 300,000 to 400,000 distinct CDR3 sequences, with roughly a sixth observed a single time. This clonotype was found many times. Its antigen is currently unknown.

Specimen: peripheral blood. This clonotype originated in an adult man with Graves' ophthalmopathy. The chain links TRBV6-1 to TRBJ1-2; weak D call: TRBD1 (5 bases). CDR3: CASSRINPTGDSFGYTF. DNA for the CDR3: TGTGCCAGCAGTCGAATAAACCCGACTGGGGACTCATTTGGCTACACCTTC.